Listed below are T cell receptor beta chains from one sample, sequenced in a study of T cells in Graves' hyperthyroidism and ophthalmopathy. TCRdb re-derived calls from the multiplex PCR reads in MiXCR, one entry per CDR3 protein. In the table there are about 270,000 distinct CDR3 sequences, about 24% of which are singletons. Sequences were obtained from blood. All receptors come from a woman in her forties with Graves' ophthalmopathy. CDR3s include the opening cysteine and the closing phenylalanine or tryptophan. Each record gives: D gene, clone size, J gene, V gene, CDR3 DNA, CDR3 protein. The D gene is left open where the match is weak. Clone size is not always given. Where it is, it says once, few, many or a class for expanded clones.

d_gene: TRBD2
abundance: NA
j_gene: TRBJ2-7
v_gene: TRBV20-1
CDR3nt: TGCAGTGCTAGAGATTTAACTAGCGGGGCAGGTGAGCAGTACTTC
CDR3aa: CSARDLTSGAGEQYF

d_gene: NA
abundance: NA
j_gene: TRBJ1-1
v_gene: TRBV30
CDR3nt: TGTGCCTGGAGCAGCTTTCCGGAAACTGAAGCTTTCTTT
CDR3aa: CAWSSFPETEAFF

d_gene: TRBD1
abundance: many
j_gene: TRBJ2-7
v_gene: TRBV6-1
CDR3nt: TGTGCCAGCAGCGGGGACAGGGGGTCAGACGAGCAGTACTTC
CDR3aa: CASSGDRGSDEQYF

d_gene: NA
abundance: many
j_gene: TRBJ1-6
v_gene: TRBV20-1
CDR3nt: TGCAGTGCTAGTTACGGAGATTCACCCCTCCACTTT
CDR3aa: CSASYGDSPLHF

d_gene: NA
abundance: many
j_gene: TRBJ1-1
v_gene: TRBV7-8
CDR3nt: TGTGCCAGCAGCTTAGCGAAGACGGGAACTGAAGCTTTCTTT
CDR3aa: CASSLAKTGTEAFF

d_gene: TRBD1
abundance: few
j_gene: TRBJ2-7
v_gene: TRBV12-3/TRBV12-4
CDR3nt: TGTGCCAGCAGACCCACCGGGACAGGAACCTACGAGCAGTACTTC
CDR3aa: CASRPTGTGTYEQYF

d_gene: NA
abundance: many
j_gene: TRBJ2-5
v_gene: TRBV2
CDR3nt: TGTGCCAGCAGTTCACAGGGAGAGACCCAGTACTTC
CDR3aa: CASSSQGETQYF

d_gene: NA
abundance: NA
j_gene: TRBJ2-7
v_gene: TRBV7-2
CDR3nt: TGTGCCAGCAGTCGTTCTATTGAGCAGTACTTC
CDR3aa: CASSRSIEQYF

d_gene: TRBD1
abundance: NA
j_gene: TRBJ1-1
v_gene: TRBV6-2/TRBV6-3
CDR3nt: TGTGCCAGCAGTCGAGGGACAGGGGGTGACCTTGAAGCTTTCTTT
CDR3aa: CASSRGTGGDLEAFF

d_gene: TRBD1
abundance: many
j_gene: TRBJ2-5
v_gene: TRBV27
CDR3nt: TGTGCCAGCAGTTTCCTCACAGGGGGCTCCCAAGAGACCCAGTACTTC
CDR3aa: CASSFLTGGSQETQYF

d_gene: TRBD1
abundance: many
j_gene: TRBJ2-5
v_gene: TRBV28
CDR3nt: TGTGCCAGCAGTTTAGGGACAGGGAAAGAGGCCCAGTACTTC
CDR3aa: CASSLGTGKEAQYF

d_gene: NA
abundance: NA
j_gene: TRBJ2-7
v_gene: TRBV27
CDR3nt: TGTGTCAGCAGTGCACGCCTGGACCGAAGCCTCTACGAGCAGTACTTC
CDR3aa: CVSSARLDRSLYEQYF

d_gene: TRBD1
abundance: many
j_gene: TRBJ2-7
v_gene: TRBV12-3/TRBV12-4
CDR3nt: TGTGCCAGCAGTTTTGGACAGGGTGGGCCCGGCGAGCAGTACTTC
CDR3aa: CASSFGQGGPGEQYF

d_gene: NA
abundance: many
j_gene: TRBJ1-5
v_gene: TRBV27
CDR3nt: TGTGCCAGCAGCCCACAGGAATGGAGCAATCAGCCCCAGCATTTT
CDR3aa: CASSPQEWSNQPQHF

d_gene: TRBD1
abundance: NA
j_gene: TRBJ1-6
v_gene: TRBV12-3/TRBV12-4
CDR3nt: TGTGCCAGCAGTAAGATTACCGGGACAGGGAACTCACCCCTCCACTTT
CDR3aa: CASSKITGTGNSPLHF

d_gene: NA
abundance: once
j_gene: TRBJ1-1
v_gene: TRBV27
CDR3nt: TGTGCCAGCAGTAATAGTGTTACAGGGCAGGCTTTCTTT
CDR3aa: CASSNSVTGQAFF

d_gene: NA
abundance: many
j_gene: TRBJ1-5
v_gene: TRBV6-1
CDR3nt: TGTGCCAGCAGTGTAGGAGATAGCAATCAGCCCCAGCATTTT
CDR3aa: CASSVGDSNQPQHF

d_gene: NA
abundance: many
j_gene: TRBJ1-5
v_gene: TRBV12-3/TRBV12-4
CDR3nt: TGTGCCAGCAGTGGGATTCGGACGGAGCCCCAGCATTTT
CDR3aa: CASSGIRTEPQHF